The 9 T cell receptor beta chains listed next were all sequenced from one sample in a study of shared clonotypes between healthy human individuals. Terminally differentiated effector memory CD45RA+ cells were left out of the naive CD8 fraction, which was CD45RO-negative and positively selected for CCR7. TCRdb keeps only in-frame clones here, not all; method: immunoSEQ multiplex PCR. The sample consists of some 2 million clones, roughly 95% of them appearing once. Sequenced: naive CD8+ T cells sorted from blood. The receptors shown here come from a man between 18 and 29 years old in good health.

The gene calls are TRBV28 and TRBJ1-4; D call uncertain. Germline-derived CDR1 and CDR2 are MDHEN and SYDVKM. V lost 7 bases to trimming and J lost 0 bases, with 6 bases between them. The CDR3 length is 13 residues. The CDR3 loop reads CASNSATNEKLFF. The CDR3 nucleotides are TGTGCCAGCAATAGCGCAACTAATGAAAAACTGTTTTTT.

The chain is built from TRBV27 and TRBJ2-7; TRBD1 matches at 9 bases. The germline V gene encodes CDR1 MNHEY and CDR2 SMNVEV (reference sequence). The V gene end was trimmed by 5 bases and the J gene end by 7 bases; junction bases not matched to a gene: 12. CDR3 size: 15 residues. The DNA of the CDR3 is TGTGCCAGCAGTCTAGGGGGGACAGGGTTTTTAGAGCAGTACTTC. It translates to CASSLGGTGFLEQYF.

The chain joins TRBV27 to TRBJ2-1; 10 bases align to TRBD1. Germline loops: CDR1 MNHEY, CDR2 SMNVEV (reference sequence). Trimming removed 5 bases from V and 3 bases from J; junction bases left unmatched: 13. This CDR3 is 18 amino acids long. DNA for the CDR3: TGTGCCAGCAGTACTCGGCGAGGGACAGGGGCCGGCTACAATGAGCAGTTCTTC. This translates into CASSTRRGTGAGYNEQFF.

The chain links TRBV15 to TRBJ2-1; 8 nucleotides align to TRBD2. With V trimmed by 3 bases and J by 7 bases, 11 bases remained unmatched. CDR1 is LNHNV, CDR2 YYDKDF, per germline (reference sequence). The length of the CDR3 is 16 residues. CDR3 protein: CATSSLPTGGLNEQFF. The DNA of the CDR3 is TGTGCCACCAGCAGCCTACCCACGGGAGGGTTGAATGAGCAGTTCTTC. The whole variable domain, filled in from reference TRBV15 and TRBJ2-1, reads DAMVIQNPRYQVTQFGKPVTLSCSQTLNHNVMYWYQQKSSQAPKLLFHYYDKDFNNEADTPDNFQSRRPNTSFCFLDIRSPGLGDTAMYLCATSSLPTGGLNEQFFGPGTRLTVL.

With respect to this clone: The germline gene is not matched at one end of the junction; a read error may be the cause. V is TRBV11-2 and J is TRBJ2-6; 9 bases are shared with TRBD2. The V gene's germline CDR1 is SGHAT and CDR2 FQNNGV. The CDR3 length is 14 residues. The CDR3 loop is CASSLAGGGAPSSF. The DNA for the CDR3 is TGTGCCAGCAGCTTAGCCGGCGGGGGGGCCCCCTCCTCTTTC.

The rearrangement joins TRBV29-1 to TRBJ2-7, with 16 bases that match TRBD2. CDR3 length equals 16 residues. Unmatched junction bases numbered 3, after V lost 4 bases and J lost 0 bases. The germline gives CDR1 SQVTM, CDR2 ANQGSEA. The CDR3: CSVAGTSGRASYEQYF. CDR3 DNA: TGCAGCGTTGCGGGGACTAGCGGGAGGGCCTCCTACGAGCAGTACTTC.

J is TRBJ2-7 and V is TRBV15; 9 nucleotides agree with TRBD1. The CDR3 totals 16 residues. V was pared by 5 bases and J by 0 bases, with 8 bases of the junction left unmatched. The germline V gene encodes CDR1 LNHNV and CDR2 YYDKDF (reference sequence). The CDR3: CATSVPGTGNSYEQYF. In DNA, the CDR3 is TGTGCCACCAGCGTGCCCGGGACAGGGAACTCCTACGAGCAGTACTTC.

For this clone: An end of the junction differs from the germline gene, which may be a read error. The gene calls are TRBV10-3 and TRBJ1-1; no clear D. The CDR3 extends over 14 amino acids. CDR1 and CDR2 (germline): ENHRY, SYGVKD. CDR3 bases: TGTGCCATCAGTGAGTCGGGTGTCGTCACTGATGCTTTCTTT. The encoded protein is CAISESGVVTDAFF.

The chain is built from TRBV4-1 and TRBJ2-7, with TRBD1 as a possible D gene (6 bases). This CDR3 spans 14 amino acids. Trimming took off 1 base at V and 3 bases at J, with 10 bases between the two ends. Germline lookup yields CDR1 MGHRA and CDR2 YSYEKL. In nucleotides, the CDR3 is TGCGCCAGCAGCCAAGGGACAGAGTACTACGAGCAGTACTTC. It encodes CASSQGTEYYEQYF.